The source of this T cell receptor (beta chain) is a study of CD8+ T cells in alopecia areata. Across the study: Twice daily, treated patients received 5 to 10 mg of oral tofacitinib. Treatment ran 6 to 18 months, with 6 months of follow-up afterward. Affected scalp percentage gauged treated patients' severity.

Treatment in this sample: oral pan-JAK inhibitor, 5-10 mg twice daily. Collected material from alopecia areata patients comprised lesional scalp punch biopsies and peripheral blood. V lost 6 bases to trimming and J lost 1 base, with 15 bases between them. Germline V CDR1 and CDR2: SQVTM, ANQGSEA. This CDR3 is 14 amino acids long. TCR sequencing used cDNA made by reverse transcription of extracted RNA. Measured with immunoSEQ multiplex PCR; TCRdb has only the in-frame clones, and not every one. Here the sample spans over 150,000 clones, roughly 64% being singletons. The sequence was collected from a human donor with alopecia areata. The material sequenced was CD8+ T cells sorted from blood, taken at week 24, from a patient treated with tofacitinib. The J gene is TRBJ1-2, the V gene TRBV29-1, with D maybe TRBD1 (5 bases). The CDR3 sequence: CSVSDQGFNYGYTF. The CDR3 DNA reads as TGCAGCGTCTCTGACCAGGGATTTAACTATGGCTACACCTTC.